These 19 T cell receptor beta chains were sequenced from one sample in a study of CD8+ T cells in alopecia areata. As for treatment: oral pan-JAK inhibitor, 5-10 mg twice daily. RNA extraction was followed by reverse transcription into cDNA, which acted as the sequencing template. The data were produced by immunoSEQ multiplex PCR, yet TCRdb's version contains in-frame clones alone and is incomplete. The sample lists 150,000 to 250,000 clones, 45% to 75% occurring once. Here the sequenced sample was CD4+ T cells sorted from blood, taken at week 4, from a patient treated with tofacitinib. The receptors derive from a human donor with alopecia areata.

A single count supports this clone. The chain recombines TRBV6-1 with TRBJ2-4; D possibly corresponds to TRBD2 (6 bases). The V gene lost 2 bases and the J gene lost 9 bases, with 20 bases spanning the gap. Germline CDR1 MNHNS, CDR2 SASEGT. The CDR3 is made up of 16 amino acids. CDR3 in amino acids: CASSEIGVEAGGIQYF. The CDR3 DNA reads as TGTGCCAGCAGTGAAATTGGGGTCGAAGCGGGTGGCATTCAGTACTTC.

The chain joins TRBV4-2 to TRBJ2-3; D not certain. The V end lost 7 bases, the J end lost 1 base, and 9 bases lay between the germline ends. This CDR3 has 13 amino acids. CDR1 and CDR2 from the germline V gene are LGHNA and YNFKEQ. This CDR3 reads CASTLSGTDTQYF. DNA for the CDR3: TGTGCCAGCACCCTATCTGGCACAGATACGCAGTATTTT.

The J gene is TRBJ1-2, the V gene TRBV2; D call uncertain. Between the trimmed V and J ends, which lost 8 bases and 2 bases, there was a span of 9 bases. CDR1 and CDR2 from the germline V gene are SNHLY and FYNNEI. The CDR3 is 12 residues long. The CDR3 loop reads CASSTANYGYTF. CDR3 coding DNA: TGTGCCAGCTCGACGGCGAACTATGGCTACACCTTC. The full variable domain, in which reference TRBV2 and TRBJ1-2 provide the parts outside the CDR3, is EPEVTQTPSHQVTQMGQEVILRCVPISNHLYFYWYRQILGQKVEFLVSFYNNEISEKSEIFDDQFSVERPDGSNFTLKIRSTKLEDSAMYFCASSTANYGYTFGSGTRLTVV.

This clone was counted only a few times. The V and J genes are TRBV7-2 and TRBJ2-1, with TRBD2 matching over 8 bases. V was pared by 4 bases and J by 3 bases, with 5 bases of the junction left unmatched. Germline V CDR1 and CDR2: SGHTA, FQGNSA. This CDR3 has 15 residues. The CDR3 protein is CASSSGGQYYNEQFF. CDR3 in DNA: TGTGCCAGCAGCTCGGGAGGGCAGTACTACAATGAGCAGTTCTTC. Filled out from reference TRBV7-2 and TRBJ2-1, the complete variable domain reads GAGVSQSPSNKVTEKGKDVELRCDPISGHTALYWYRQSLGQGLEFLIYFQGNSAPDKSGLPSDRFSAERTGGSVSTLTIQRTQQEDSAVYLCASSSGGQYYNEQFFGPGTRLTVL.

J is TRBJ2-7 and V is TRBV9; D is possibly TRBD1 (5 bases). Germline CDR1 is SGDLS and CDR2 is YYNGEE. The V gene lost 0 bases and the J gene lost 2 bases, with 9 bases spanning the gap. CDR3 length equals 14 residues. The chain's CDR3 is CASSVEQDPYEQYF. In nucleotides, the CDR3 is TGTGCCAGCAGCGTAGAACAGGACCCCTACGAGCAGTACTTC. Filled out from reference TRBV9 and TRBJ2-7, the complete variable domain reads DSGVTQTPKHLITATGQRVTLRCSPRSGDLSVYWYQQSLDQGLQFLIQYYNGEERAKGNILERFSAQQFPDLHSELNLSSLELGDSALYFCASSVEQDPYEQYFGPGTRLTVT.

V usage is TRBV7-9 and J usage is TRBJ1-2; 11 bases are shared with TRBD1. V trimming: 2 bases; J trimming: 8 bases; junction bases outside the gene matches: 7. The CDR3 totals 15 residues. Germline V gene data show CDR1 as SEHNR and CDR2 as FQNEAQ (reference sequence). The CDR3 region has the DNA TGTGCCAGCAGCTTAATTGGACAGGGGGCTTTGGGCTACACCTTC. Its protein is CASSLIGQGALGYTF.

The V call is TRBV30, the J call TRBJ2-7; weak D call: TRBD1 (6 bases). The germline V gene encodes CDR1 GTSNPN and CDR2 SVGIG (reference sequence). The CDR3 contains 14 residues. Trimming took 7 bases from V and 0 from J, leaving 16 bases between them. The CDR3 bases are TGTGCCTTCACCGGGACATCAAGCTCCTACGAGCAGTACTTC. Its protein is CAFTGTSSSYEQYF. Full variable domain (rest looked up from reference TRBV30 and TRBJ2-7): SQTIHQWPATLVQPVGSPLSLECTVEGTSNPNLYWYRQAAGRGLQLLFYSVGIGQISSEVPQNLSASRPQDRQFILSSKKLLLSDSGFYLCAFTGTSSSYEQYFGPGTRLTVT.

CDR3 region: CASGGRTDGETQYF. The CDR3 region has the DNA TGTGCCAGCGGCGGGAGGACGGACGGCGAGACCCAGTACTTC. The chain carries TRBV2 and TRBJ2-5; 8 bases align to TRBD2. The V and J ends lost 8 bases and 5 bases, in that order; junction bases with no gene match: 10. Germline assignment: CDR1 SNHLY and CDR2 FYNNEI. This CDR3 spans 14 amino acids.

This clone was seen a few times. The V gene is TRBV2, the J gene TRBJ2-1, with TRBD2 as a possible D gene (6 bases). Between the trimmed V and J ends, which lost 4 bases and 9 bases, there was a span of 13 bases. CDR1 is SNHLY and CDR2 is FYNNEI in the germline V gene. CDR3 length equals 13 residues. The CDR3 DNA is TGTGCCAGCAGTGTTAGAGTAGCGGCTGAGCAGTTCTTC. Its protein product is CASSVRVAAEQFF.

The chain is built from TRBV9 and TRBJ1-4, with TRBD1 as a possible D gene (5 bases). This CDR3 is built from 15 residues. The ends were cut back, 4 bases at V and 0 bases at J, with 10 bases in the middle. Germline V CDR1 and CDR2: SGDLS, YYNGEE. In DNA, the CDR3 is TGTGCCAGCAGCTGGGGGGATACAACTAATGAAAAACTGTTTTTT. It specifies CASSWGDTTNEKLFF.

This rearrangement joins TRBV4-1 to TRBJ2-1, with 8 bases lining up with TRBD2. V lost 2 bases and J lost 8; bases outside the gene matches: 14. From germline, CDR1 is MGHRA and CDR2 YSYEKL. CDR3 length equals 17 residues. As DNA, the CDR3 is TGCGCCAGCAGCCAAACCCCCGGGGGGGCCGTTGGGGATGAGCAGTTCTTC. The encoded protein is CASSQTPGGAVGDEQFF.

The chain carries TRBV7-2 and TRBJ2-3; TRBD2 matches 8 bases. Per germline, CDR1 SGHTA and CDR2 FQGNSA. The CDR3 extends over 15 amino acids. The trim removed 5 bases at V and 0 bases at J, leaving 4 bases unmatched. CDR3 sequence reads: CASSASGLSTDTQYF. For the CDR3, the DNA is TGTGCCAGCAGCGCTAGCGGGCTAAGCACAGATACGCAGTATTTT.

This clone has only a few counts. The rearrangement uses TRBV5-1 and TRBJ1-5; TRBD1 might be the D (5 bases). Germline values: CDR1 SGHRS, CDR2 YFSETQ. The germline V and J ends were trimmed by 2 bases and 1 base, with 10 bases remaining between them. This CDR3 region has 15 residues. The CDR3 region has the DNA TGCGCCAGCAGCTTTACCGGGGACAGCAATCAGCCCCAGCATTTT. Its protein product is CASSFTGDSNQPQHF. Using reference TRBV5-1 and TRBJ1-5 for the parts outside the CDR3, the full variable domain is KAGVTQTPRYLIKTRGQQVTLSCSPISGHRSVSWYQQTPGQGLQFLFEYFSETQRNKGNFPGRFSGRQFSNSRSEMNVSTLELGDSALYLCASSFTGDSNQPQHFGDGTRLSIL.

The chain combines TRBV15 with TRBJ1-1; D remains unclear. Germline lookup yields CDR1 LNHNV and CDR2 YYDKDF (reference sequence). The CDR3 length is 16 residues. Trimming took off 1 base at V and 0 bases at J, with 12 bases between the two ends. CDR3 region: CATSRVQGRVNTEAFF. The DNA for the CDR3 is TGTGCCACCAGCAGAGTTCAAGGCAGAGTGAACACTGAAGCTTTCTTT.

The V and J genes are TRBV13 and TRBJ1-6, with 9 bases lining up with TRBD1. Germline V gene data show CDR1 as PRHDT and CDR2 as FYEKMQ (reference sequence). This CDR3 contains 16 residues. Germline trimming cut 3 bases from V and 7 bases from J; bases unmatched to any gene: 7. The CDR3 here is CASSFWGTGQNSPLHF. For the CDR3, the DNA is TGTGCCAGCAGCTTCTGGGGGACAGGGCAAAATTCACCCCTCCACTTT.

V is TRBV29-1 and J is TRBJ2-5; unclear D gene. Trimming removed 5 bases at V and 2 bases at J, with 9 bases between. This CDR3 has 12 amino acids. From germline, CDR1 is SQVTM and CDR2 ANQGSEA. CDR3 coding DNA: TGCAGCGTTAGCGTAACTCAAGAGACCCAGTACTTC. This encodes CSVSVTQETQYF.

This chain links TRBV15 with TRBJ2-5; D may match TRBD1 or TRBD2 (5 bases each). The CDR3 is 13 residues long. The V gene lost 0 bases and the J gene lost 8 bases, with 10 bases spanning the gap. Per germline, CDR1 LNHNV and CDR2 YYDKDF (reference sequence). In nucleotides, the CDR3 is TGTGCCACCAGCAGAGATCGGAGGACAACCCAGTACTTC. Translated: CATSRDRRTTQYF.

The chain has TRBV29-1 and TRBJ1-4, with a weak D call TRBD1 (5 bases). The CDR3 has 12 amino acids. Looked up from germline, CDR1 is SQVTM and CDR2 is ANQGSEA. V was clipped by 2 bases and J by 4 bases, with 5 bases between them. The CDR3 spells CSVEQGNEKLFF. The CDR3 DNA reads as TGCAGCGTTGAACAGGGTAATGAAAAACTGTTTTTT.

The CDR3 nucleotides read TGCGCCAGCAGCTCGGACAGGGGGCGGGTAGAGACCCAGTACTTC. Residues: CASSSDRGRVETQYF. This rearrangement joins TRBV5-1 to TRBJ2-5; 11 bases match TRBD1. This CDR3 is built from 15 residues. V trimming: 3 bases; J trimming: 4 bases; junction bases outside the gene matches: 5. Per the germline V gene, CDR1 is SGHRS and CDR2 is YFSETQ.